The rows below give T cell receptor beta chains drawn from one sample of a study of blood T cells in healthy people across ages. TCRdb re-called the 5' RACE reads with MiXCR, one entry per CDR3 protein. This sample yields about 640,000 distinct CDR3 sequences, of which 58% are seen a single time; approximately 37% belongs to the top ten. The material sequenced was blood. The receptors derive from a man between 60 and 75 years old in good health. CDR3s include the opening cysteine and the closing phenylalanine or tryptophan. A D gene is named only where the DNA matches it firmly. Clone size is not always given. Where it is, it says once, few, many or a class for expanded clones.

cdr3_aa cdr3_nt v_call clone_size d_call j_call
CSARGNGENLFF TGCAGTGCTAGAGGGAATGGGGAAAACCTGTTTTTT TRBV20-1 NA NA TRBJ1-4
CAGQTGGPQETQYF TGTGCCGGACAGACTGGAGGACCCCAAGAGACCCAGTACTTC TRBV28 NA NA TRBJ2-5
CASSAGTYYEAFF TGTGCCAGCAGTGCCGGGACGTACTATGAAGCTTTCTTT TRBV6-1 NA NA TRBJ1-1
CASSAVEDRLTDTQYF TGTGCCAGCAGCGCAGTTGAGGACAGACTCACAGATACGCAGTATTTT TRBV9 few NA TRBJ2-3
CASSRWWTSGGRETQYF TGTGCCAGCAGTCGTTGGTGGACTAGCGGGGGTCGAGAGACCCAGTACTTC TRBV14 NA TRBD2 TRBJ2-5
CASSSGRGTYEQYF TGCGCCAGCAGCAGCGGTAGGGGAACCTACGAGCAGTACTTC TRBV5-1 NA NA TRBJ2-7
CASSRPPGQVYEQYF TGTGCCAGCAGCCGACCCCCGGGACAGGTATACGAGCAGTACTTC TRBV6-2/TRBV6-3 few TRBD1 TRBJ2-7
CSALDGNYGYTF TGCAGCGCGCTCGACGGAAACTATGGCTACACCTTC TRBV29-1 NA NA TRBJ1-2
CASRGQGSGYTF TGTGCCAGCAGGGGACAGGGATCTGGCTACACCTTC TRBV6-5 NA TRBD1 TRBJ1-2
CASNPGTGGSFNYGYTF TGTGCCAGCAACCCAGGGACAGGGGGCTCTTTTAACTATGGCTACACCTTC TRBV28 NA TRBD1 TRBJ1-2
CASSQEGTGVAEQYF TGTGCCAGCAGCCAAGAAGGGACAGGGGTGGCCGAGCAGTACTTC TRBV3-1 once TRBD1 TRBJ2-7
CASSSLDPSYEQYF TGTGCCAGCAGTTCCTTGGACCCGTCCTACGAGCAGTACTTC TRBV6-1 NA NA TRBJ2-7
CSAGPEHTF TGCAGCGCTGGCCCGGAGCACACCTTC TRBV29-1 once NA TRBJ1-2
CASSSANQETQYF TGCGCCAGCAGCTCGGCTAACCAAGAGACCCAGTACTTC TRBV5-1 NA NA TRBJ2-5